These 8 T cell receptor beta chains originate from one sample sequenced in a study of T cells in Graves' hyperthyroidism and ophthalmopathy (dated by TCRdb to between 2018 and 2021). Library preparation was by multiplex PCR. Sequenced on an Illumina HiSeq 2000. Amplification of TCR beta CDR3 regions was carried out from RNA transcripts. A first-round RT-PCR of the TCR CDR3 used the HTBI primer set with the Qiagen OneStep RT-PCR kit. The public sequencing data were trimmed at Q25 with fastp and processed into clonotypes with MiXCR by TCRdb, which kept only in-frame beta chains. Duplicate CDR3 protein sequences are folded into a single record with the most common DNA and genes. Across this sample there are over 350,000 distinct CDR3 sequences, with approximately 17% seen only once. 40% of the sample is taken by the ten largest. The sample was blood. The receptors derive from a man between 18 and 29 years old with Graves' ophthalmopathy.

DNA for the CDR3: TGTGCCAGCAGGTTGGGGGCCCAGAGAAGTTGGACCGGGGAGCTGTTTTTT. It specifies CASRLGAQRSWTGELFF. V gene TRBV12-3 or TRBV12-4 combines with J gene TRBJ2-2, with D maybe TRBD1 (6 bases). The CDR3 consists of 17 residues. V gave up 6 bases and J gave up 5 bases, with 22 bases separating them.

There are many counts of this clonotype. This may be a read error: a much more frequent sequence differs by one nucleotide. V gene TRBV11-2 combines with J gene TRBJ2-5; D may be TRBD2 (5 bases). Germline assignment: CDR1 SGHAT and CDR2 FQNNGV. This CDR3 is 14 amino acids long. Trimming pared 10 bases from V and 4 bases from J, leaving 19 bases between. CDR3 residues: CANGRKAGGETQYF. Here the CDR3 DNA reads TGTGCCAACGGCCGAAAGGCTGGAGGAGAGACCCAGTACTTC.

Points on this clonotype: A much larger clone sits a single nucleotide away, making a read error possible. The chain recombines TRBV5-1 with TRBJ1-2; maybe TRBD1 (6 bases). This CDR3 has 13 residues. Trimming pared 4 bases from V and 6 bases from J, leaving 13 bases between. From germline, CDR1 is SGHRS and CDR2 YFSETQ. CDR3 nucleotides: TGCGCCAGCAGCCCAGGGGCAAGTGATGGCTACACCTTC. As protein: CASSPGASDGYTF.

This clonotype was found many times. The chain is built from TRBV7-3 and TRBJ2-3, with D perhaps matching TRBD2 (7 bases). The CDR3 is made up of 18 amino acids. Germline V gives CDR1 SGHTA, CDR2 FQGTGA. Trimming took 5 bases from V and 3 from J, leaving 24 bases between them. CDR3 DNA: TGTGCCAGCAGCGCCCCACCGGGGGGCGGGGGAGATACAGATACGCAGTATTTT. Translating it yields CASSAPPGGGGDTDTQYF.

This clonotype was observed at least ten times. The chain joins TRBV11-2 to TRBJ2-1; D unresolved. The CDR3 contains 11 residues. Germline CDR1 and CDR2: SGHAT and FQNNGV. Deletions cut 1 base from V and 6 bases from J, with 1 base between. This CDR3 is CASSLVNEQFF. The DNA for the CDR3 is TGTGCCAGCAGCTTAGTCAATGAGCAGTTCTTC.

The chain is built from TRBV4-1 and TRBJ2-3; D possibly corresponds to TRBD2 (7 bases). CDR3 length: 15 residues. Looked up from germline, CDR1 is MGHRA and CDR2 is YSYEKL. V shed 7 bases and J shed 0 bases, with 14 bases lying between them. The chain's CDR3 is CASTTGGFSTDTQYF. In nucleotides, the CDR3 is TGCGCCAGCACAACGGGGGGCTTTAGCACAGATACGCAGTATTTT.

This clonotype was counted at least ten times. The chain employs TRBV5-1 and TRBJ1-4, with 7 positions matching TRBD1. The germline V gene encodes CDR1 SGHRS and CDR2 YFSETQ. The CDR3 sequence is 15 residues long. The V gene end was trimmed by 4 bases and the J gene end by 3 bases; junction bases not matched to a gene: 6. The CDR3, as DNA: TGCGCCAGCAGCCAAACAGGGGAGGCTAATGAAAAACTGTTTTTT. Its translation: CASSQTGEANEKLFF.

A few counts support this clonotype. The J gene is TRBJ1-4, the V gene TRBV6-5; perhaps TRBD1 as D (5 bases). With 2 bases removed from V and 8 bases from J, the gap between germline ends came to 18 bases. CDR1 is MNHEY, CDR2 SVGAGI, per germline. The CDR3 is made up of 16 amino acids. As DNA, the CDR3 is TGTGCCAGCAGTTACAGCCCGGGGCAAGCCGCAGAAAAACTGTTTTTT. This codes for CASSYSPGQAAEKLFF.